One sample yielded the 15 T cell receptor beta chains listed below, sequenced in a study of low-dose radiotherapy and immunotherapy resistance in tumors. Specified time point: before trial treatment. First-strand cDNA relied on TRAV- and TRBV-specific primers spanning alpha and beta chains. It was with a constant-region primer and a V-primer adapter that TCRs were amplified over roughly 20 PCR cycles. TCRdb re-called the reads with MiXCR, one entry per CDR3 protein. The sample lists under 90,000 distinct CDR3 sequences; less than 40% were seen once. Sequences were derived from PBMCs, sampled before treatment. The receptors were gathered from a female donor with ovarian cancer.

This clonotype has a count of ten or more. The chain employs TRBV7-2 and TRBJ2-3, with 8 bases matching TRBD2. With V trimmed by 2 bases and J by 4 bases, 8 bases remained unmatched. Looked up from germline, CDR1 is SGHTA and CDR2 is FQGNSA. The CDR3 totals 16 residues. This CDR3 is CASSLTSGVSADTQYF. CDR3 nucleotides: TGTGCCAGCAGCTTAACTAGCGGAGTCTCCGCAGATACGCAGTATTTT. Full variable domain (remainder filled in from reference TRBV7-2 and TRBJ2-3): GAGVSQSPSNKVTEKGKDVELRCDPISGHTALYWYRQSLGQGLEFLIYFQGNSAPDKSGLPSDRFSAERTGGSVSTLTIQRTQQEDSAVYLCASSLTSGVSADTQYFGPGTRLTVL.

The V call is TRBV27, the J call TRBJ2-7, with D maybe TRBD2 (5 bases). Trimming removed 4 bases from V and 3 bases from J, with 10 bases in between. The CDR3 sequence is 13 residues long. Germline CDR1 and CDR2: MNHEY and SMNVEV (reference sequence). In DNA form, the CDR3 reads TGTGCCAGCAGTTCTATCGGAGGCTACGAGCAGTACTTC. Translation gives CASSSIGGYEQYF.

The sample holds many counts of this clonotype. The genes are TRBV5-1 and TRBJ1-3; 8 bases line up with TRBD1. This CDR3 region has 16 residues. Trimming removed 4 bases from V and 4 bases from J; junction bases left unmatched: 10. Germline CDR1 reads SGHRS; CDR2 reads YFSETQ. The DNA for the CDR3 is TGCGCCAGCAGCGACTCGCCCGGGACAGGAGGAAACACCATATATTTT. Protein: CASSDSPGTGGNTIYF. The full variable domain, completed using reference TRBV5-1 and TRBJ1-3, is KAGVTQTPRYLIKTRGQQVTLSCSPISGHRSVSWYQQTPGQGLQFLFEYFSETQRNKGNFPGRFSGRQFSNSRSEMNVSTLELGDSALYLCASSDSPGTGGNTIYFGEGSWLTVV.

Ten or more counts support this clonotype. The V call is TRBV29-1, the J call TRBJ1-2; D ambiguous. Germline lookup yields CDR1 SQVTM and CDR2 ANQGSEA. Trimming removed 3 bases from V and 0 bases from J, with 8 bases in between. The CDR3 length is 13 residues. This CDR3 is CSVDPSANYGYTF. The CDR3, as DNA: TGCAGCGTTGACCCATCTGCTAACTATGGCTACACCTTC.

This clonotype appeared once. A far larger clone is one nucleotide away, so this likely arose from a read error. The gene calls are TRBV13 and TRBJ1-6; possibly TRBD1 for D (5 bases). Per the germline V gene, CDR1 is PRHDT and CDR2 is FYEKMQ (reference sequence). V lost 3 bases and J 10 bases, leaving 16 bases between the germline ends. The CDR3 loop spans 15 amino acids. CDR3 loop: CASSLDWGKHSPLHF. CDR3 coding DNA: TGTGCCAGCAGCTTGGACTGGGGGAAGCACTCACCCCTCCACTTT.

The chain combines TRBV6-6 with TRBJ1-3; D not certain. CDR3 length: 15 residues. CDR1 MNHNY and CDR2 SVGAGI come from the germline V gene (reference sequence). Trimming removed 5 bases at V and 3 bases at J, with 14 bases between. The DNA for the CDR3 is TGTGCCAGCAGTCCGGGCAGTAGGTTTGGAAACACCATATATTTT. It codes for CASSPGSRFGNTIYF.

The V gene is TRBV28, the J gene TRBJ2-1; the match to TRBD2 covers 9 bases. CDR1 is MDHEN, CDR2 SYDVKM, per germline. V dropped 4 bases and J dropped 9; count of bases not matched to a gene: 10. The CDR3 contains 15 residues. The CDR3 coding sequence is TGTGCCAGCAGTTCCCCCGGGACTAGCATTATTGAGCAGTTCTTC. Protein sequence: CASSSPGTSIIEQFF.

This clonotype was seen ten or more times. The chain combines TRBV11-2 with TRBJ2-3, with 10 bases lining up with TRBD2. The CDR3 totals 14 residues. Germline CDR1 reads SGHAT; CDR2 reads FQNNGV. The trim removed 7 bases at V and 7 bases at J, leaving 8 bases unmatched. The CDR3 coding sequence is TGTGCCAGCAACTTCCTTAGCGGGGGGTATACGCAGTATTTT. This translates into CASNFLSGGYTQYF.

The chain employs TRBV7-9 and TRBJ2-1, with 10 bases fitting TRBD1. After removal of 5 bases from V and 3 bases from J, the junction contained 4 bases not matched to a gene. CDR1 and CDR2 (germline): SEHNR, FQNEAQ (reference sequence). The CDR3 runs to 15 residues. Written as DNA, the CDR3 is TGTGCCAGCAGCCAGCGGACAGGGGGCTACAATGAGCAGTTCTTC. Its protein product is CASSQRTGGYNEQFF.

The chain links TRBV6-2 or TRBV6-3 to TRBJ2-7; D remains unclear. This CDR3 region has 15 residues. The V end was cut by 4 bases, the J end by 2 bases, with 15 bases between. CDR1 and CDR2 (germline): MNHEY, SVGEGT. This CDR3 reads CASSSAAGITYEQYF. CDR3 in DNA: TGTGCCAGCAGTTCTGCGGCAGGCATCACCTACGAGCAGTACTTC.

This clonotype was detected ten times or more. Mismatch with germline at one junction end may stem from a read error. The V and J genes are TRBV5-5 and TRBJ2-2; 8 nucleotides align to TRBD1. The CDR3 runs to 19 residues. Germline V CDR1 and CDR2: SGHKS, YYEKEE (reference sequence). The CDR3 is CASSPILGTGGLNSGELFF. The DNA for the CDR3 is TGTGCCAGCAGCCCTATCCTCGGGACAGGAGGTTTGAACTCCGGGGAGCTGTTTTTT.

Ten or more counts support this clonotype. The rearrangement joins TRBV28 to TRBJ1-1; TRBD1 agrees at 7 bases. V dropped 7 bases and J dropped 4; count of bases not matched to a gene: 15. The CDR3 is 16 amino acids. Per germline, CDR1 MDHEN and CDR2 SYDVKM. The CDR3 DNA is TGTGCCAGCACCCTATGGAAGACAGGGATGAGCACTGAAGCTTTCTTT. This gives the protein CASTLWKTGMSTEAFF.

The chain recombines TRBV7-9 with TRBJ2-7; 11 nucleotides line up with TRBD2. The germline V gene has CDR1 SEHNR and CDR2 FQNEAQ (reference sequence). Trimming cost V 2 bases and J 6 bases; bases outside gene matches: 6. This CDR3 has 15 residues. Written as DNA, the CDR3 is TGTGCCAGCAGCTTATCCCTAGCGGGAGGCGCCGAGCAGTACTTC. Amino acids: CASSLSLAGGAEQYF.

A note on this clonotype: This likely came from a read error, as a far larger clone is one base away. The chain employs TRBV27 and TRBJ2-2; D perhaps matches TRBD2 (6 bases). Germline CDR1 and CDR2: MNHEY and SMNVEV (reference sequence). CDR3 length equals 16 residues. V was clipped by 7 bases and J by 5 bases, with 20 bases between them. The CDR3 nucleotides read TGTGCCAGCACTCCCCACCGGGGGTTGGGGACCGGGGAGCTGTTTTTT. This gives the protein CASTPHRGLGTGELFF.

A remark on this clonotype: A far larger clone is only one base removed, so a read error is likely. The chain links TRBV19 to TRBJ1-5; D perhaps matches TRBD1 (5 bases). V lost 7 bases and J 13 bases, leaving 14 bases between the germline ends. Germline V gene lookup returns CDR1 LNHDA and CDR2 SQIVND (reference sequence). This CDR3 comprises 11 residues. The chain's CDR3 is CASTKGPSQHF. CDR3 sequence (DNA): TGTGCCAGTACGAAGGGGCCCTCTCAGCATTTT.